Below, 5 T cell receptor beta chains from the same sample are listed, as sequenced in a study of T cells in narcolepsy. Profiling relied on immunoSEQ multiplex PCR, and the TCRdb table lists in-frame clones only, not all of them. Of some 32,000 clones in the sample, 79% are singletons; the top ten hold roughly 3.5%. Material for sequencing was memory (CD45RA-) CD4+ T cells from blood. These receptors were obtained from a human donor in good health.

V gene TRBV27 combines with J gene TRBJ2-6; weak D call: TRBD1 (5 bases). Trimming removed 2 bases from V and 2 bases from J, with 10 bases in between. Germline V CDR1 and CDR2: MNHEY, SMNVEV (reference sequence). The CDR3 contains 16 residues. The CDR3, as DNA: TGTGCCAGCAGTTTACCCTCAGGGACTGGGGCCAACGTCCTGACTTTC. It specifies CASSLPSGTGANVLTF.

This chain joins TRBV5-3 and TRBJ1-4; TRBD1 matches at 8 bases. TRBV5-3 is given ORF status, its function remaining uncertain. Trimming cost V 4 bases and J 7 bases; bases outside gene matches: 3. There are 13 residues in the CDR3. This chain's CDR3 is CARSAGGGEKLFF. The CDR3 region has the DNA TGTGCCAGAAGCGCAGGGGGCGGTGAAAAACTGTTTTTT.

The J gene is TRBJ2-3, the V gene TRBV19, with 8 bases matching TRBD2. Looked up from germline, CDR1 is LNHDA and CDR2 is SQIVND (reference sequence). The CDR3 totals 16 residues. With V trimmed by 6 bases and J by 6 bases, 14 bases remained unmatched. The CDR3 nucleotides are TGTGCCAGTAGCCCCCGGACTAGCCTGCACCTTGATACGCAGTATTTT. Protein: CASSPRTSLHLDTQYF.

This chain connects TRBV10-2 to TRBJ2-5; D remains unclear. The CDR3 runs to 13 residues. Germline V gives CDR1 WSHSY, CDR2 SAAADI. With 4 bases removed from V and 5 bases from J, the gap between germline ends came to 11 bases. CDR3 nucleotides: TGCGCCAGCAGTGCGGGCCTGAGGGAGACCCAGTACTTC. This gives the protein CASSAGLRETQYF.

The chain is built from TRBV6-5 and TRBJ1-6; D not certain. This CDR3 region has 15 residues. Per germline, CDR1 MNHEY and CDR2 SVGAGI. V lost 5 bases and J lost 7, with 15 bases in between. The CDR3 sequence is CASSRGRSINSPLHF. In nucleotides, the CDR3 is TGTGCCAGCAGTCGAGGACGGTCGATAAATTCACCCCTCCACTTT.